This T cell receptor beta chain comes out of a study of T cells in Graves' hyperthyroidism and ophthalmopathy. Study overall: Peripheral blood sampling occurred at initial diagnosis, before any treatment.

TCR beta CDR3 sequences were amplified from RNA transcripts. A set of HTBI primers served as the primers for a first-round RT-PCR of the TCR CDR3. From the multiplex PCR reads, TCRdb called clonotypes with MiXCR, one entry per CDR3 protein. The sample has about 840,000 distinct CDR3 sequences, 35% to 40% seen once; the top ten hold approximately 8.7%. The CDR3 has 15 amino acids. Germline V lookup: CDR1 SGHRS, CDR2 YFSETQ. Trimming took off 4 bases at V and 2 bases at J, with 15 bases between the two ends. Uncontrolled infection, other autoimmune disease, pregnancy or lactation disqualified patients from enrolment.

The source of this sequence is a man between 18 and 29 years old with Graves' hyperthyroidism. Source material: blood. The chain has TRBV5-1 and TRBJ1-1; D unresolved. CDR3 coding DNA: TGCGCCAGCAGCCAAGATGGCGGGCCTAACACTGAAGCTTTCTTT. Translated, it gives CASSQDGGPNTEAFF.